This is a list of T cell receptor beta chains from one sample in a study of blood T cell repertoires in COVID-19. TCRdb keeps only in-frame clones here, not all; method: immunoSEQ multiplex PCR. The sample holds around 450,000 clones, around 87% seen once. Material for sequencing was PBMCs or T cells enriched from blood (not recorded which). Receptor source: a woman younger than 30 who had recovered from COVID-19. The CDR3 runs from the conserved cysteine through the conserved F or W. The D gene is left open where the match is weak. Only part of the rows carry a size: once, few, many, or a class if the clone is expanded.

cdr3_aa cdr3_nt clone_size j_call v_call d_call
CATSDSGDEKLFF TGTGCCACCAGCGACAGTGGAGATGAAAAACTGTTTTTT . TRBJ1-4 TRBV24-1 .
CASSPRVAGGGETQYF TGTGCCAGCAGCCCTAGGGTAGCGGGGGGGGGAGAGACCCAGTACTTC . TRBJ2-5 TRBV3-1/TRBV3-2 TRBD2
CARGGPNTEAFF TGTGCCAGGGGAGGGCCGAACACTGAAGCTTTCTTT . TRBJ1-1 TRBV30 .
CASSTSPGGLPDTQYF TGTGCCAGTAGTACCTCTCCGGGGGGGCTCCCAGATACGCAGTATTTT . TRBJ2-3 TRBV19 TRBD2
CASSPLGTSLQFF TGTGCCAGCAGCCCCCTCGGCACTAGCCTCCAGTTCTTC . TRBJ2-1 TRBV27 .
CASSLRPQGLDGELFF TGCGCCAGCAGCCTCCGACCCCAGGGTTTGGACGGGGAGCTGTTTTTT . TRBJ2-2 TRBV5-1 .
CASSLEAHSGNEQFF TGTGCCAGCAGCTTAGAGGCCCATTCGGGCAATGAGCAGTTCTTC few TRBJ2-1 TRBV7-6 .
CASSLLGRALGNTIYF TGTGCCAGCAGTTTATTAGGCAGGGCACTGGGAAACACCATATATTTT . TRBJ1-3 TRBV28 .
CASGAQGTHEQYF TGCGCCAGCGGGGCCCAGGGTACCCACGAGCAGTACTTC . TRBJ2-7 TRBV10-1 .
CAWSAGQGIPYNEQFF TGTGCCTGGAGTGCGGGACAGGGAATCCCATACAATGAGCAGTTCTTC . TRBJ2-1 TRBV30 TRBD1
CASRGRGNRETQYF TGTGCCAGCAGAGGCAGGGGAAATAGAGAGACCCAGTACTTC . TRBJ2-5 TRBV6-5 .
CAWSRTSSGETQYF TGTGCCTGGAGCCGGACTAGTTCGGGAGAGACCCAGTACTTC . TRBJ2-5 TRBV30 TRBD2
CASSPGGAGELFF TGTGCCAGCAGCCCTGGAGGGGCCGGGGAGCTGTTTTTT . TRBJ2-2 TRBV5-8 .
CASSRGKGEQYF TGTGCCAGCAGCAGGGGTAAGGGGGAGCAGTACTTC . TRBJ2-7 TRBV28 .
CASRLNRESGNTIYF TGCGCCAGCAGACTAAACAGGGAATCTGGAAACACCATATATTTT . TRBJ1-3 TRBV10-2 .
CASSLSGLEVNNEQFF TGCGCCAGCAGCCTTAGCGGGCTAGAAGTCAACAATGAGCAGTTCTTC . TRBJ2-1 TRBV5-1 TRBD2
CATSTRDSSNQPQHF TGTGCCACCAGCACCCGGGACAGTAGCAATCAGCCCCAGCATTTT . TRBJ1-5 TRBV15 TRBD1
CASSLERGATGYTF TGCGCCAGCAGCTTGGAACGCGGGGCAACTGGCTACACCTTC . TRBJ1-2 TRBV5-1 .
CASSPRGGGETEAFF TGCGCCAGCAGCCCCCGAGGGGGGGGTGAGACTGAAGCTTTCTTT . TRBJ1-1 TRBV5-1 .
CASSREAGAYTEAFF TGTGCCAGCAGCAGGGAGGCAGGCGCGTACACTGAAGCTTTCTTT . TRBJ1-1 TRBV3-1/TRBV3-2 .
CASTGQGPDEKLFF TGTGCCAGCACCGGACAGGGTCCCGATGAAAAACTGTTTTTT . TRBJ1-4 TRBV6-6 TRBD1
CASSQDASGGAETQYF TGTGCCAGCAGCCAAGATGCTAGCGGGGGGGCGGAGACCCAGTACTTC . TRBJ2-5 TRBV3-1/TRBV3-2 TRBD2
CASSFGQGEGYTF TGTGCCAGCAGCTTCGGTCAGGGGGAAGGCTACACCTTC . TRBJ1-2 TRBV7-2 TRBD1
CASSISTDTQYF TGTGCCAGCAGTATAAGCACAGATACGCAGTATTTT . TRBJ2-3 TRBV12-3/TRBV12-4 .
CASSPGTGARSETQYF TGTGCCAGCAGTCCAGGGACAGGGGCTAGGTCAGAGACCCAGTACTTC once TRBJ2-5 TRBV28 TRBD1
CATRGLAGTGELFF TGTGCCACCAGGGGACTAGCGGGGACCGGGGAGCTGTTTTTT . TRBJ2-2 TRBV24-1 TRBD2
CASSLTGIHEQYF TGTGCCAGCAGTTTGACAGGGATCCACGAGCAGTACTTC . TRBJ2-7 TRBV12-3/TRBV12-4 TRBD1
CASSLGGLAPETQYF TGTGCCAGCTCCCTCGGGGGACTAGCTCCAGAGACCCAGTACTTC once TRBJ2-5 TRBV18 TRBD2
CASSLLFLQGAQSNQPQHF TGTGCCAGCAGTTTACTCTTCCTTCAGGGGGCGCAGAGCAATCAGCCCCAGCATTTT . TRBJ1-5 TRBV28 TRBD1
CASSRIPPRGVGTDTQYF TGTGCCAGCAGTCGAATCCCCCCGCGGGGGGTTGGGACAGATACGCAGTATTTT . TRBJ2-3 TRBV2 TRBD2
CAWSVGTSGNTIYF TGTGCCTGGAGTGTAGGGACTTCTGGAAACACCATATATTTT . TRBJ1-3 TRBV30 .
CASSQERVGGWMSLHF TGTGCCAGCAGCCAAGAAAGGGTAGGGGGATGGATGTCCCTCCACTTT . TRBJ1-6 TRBV3-1/TRBV3-2 .
CASTSLGQGVIGYGYTF TGTGCCAGCACCTCGCTTGGACAGGGGGTTATCGGCTATGGCTACACCTTC . TRBJ1-2 TRBV5-4 TRBD1
CASSIAGGLGRAFF TGTGCCAGTAGTATTGCGGGGGGGCTCGGTCGAGCTTTCTTT once TRBJ1-1 TRBV19 .
CASRGAGGHTEAFF TGTGCCAGCAGGGGGGCCGGGGGGCACACTGAAGCTTTCTTT . TRBJ1-1 TRBV6-5 .
CAISPTAQETQYF TGTGCCATCAGTCCCACAGCCCAAGAGACCCAGTACTTC few TRBJ2-5 TRBV10-3 .
CASSIRDQPQHF TGTGCCAGCAGCATCCGGGATCAGCCCCAGCATTTT . TRBJ1-5 TRBV21-1 .
CASSQVLDNEQFF TGTGCCAGCAGCCAAGTCTTAGACAATGAGCAGTTCTTC . TRBJ2-1 TRBV3-1/TRBV3-2 .
CASDGTGSDTQYF TGTGCCTCAGACGGGACAGGGTCAGATACGCAGTATTTT . TRBJ2-3 TRBV7-9 TRBD1
CASGRTSGGGHNEQFF TGTGCCAGCGGCCGGACTAGCGGGGGGGGCCACAATGAGCAGTTCTTC . TRBJ2-1 TRBV19 TRBD2
CASSLGQGNTIYF TGTGCCAGCAGTTTGGGGCAGGGAAACACCATATATTTT . TRBJ1-3 TRBV28 .
CASSLWLSGHNTEAFF TGTGCCAGCAGCTTATGGTTATCTGGGCATAACACTGAAGCTTTCTTT . TRBJ1-1 TRBV7-2 .
CASSLSPDSGNTIYF TGCGCCAGCAGCTTGTCCCCAGACTCTGGAAACACCATATATTTT . TRBJ1-3 TRBV5-1 .
CASSVVNHRGKLFF TGTGCCAGTAGTGTAGTCAACCACAGGGGAAAACTGTTTTTT . TRBJ1-4 TRBV19 TRBD1
CASSRAGTTETQYF TGTGCCAGCAGCCGAGCCGGGACAACGGAGACCCAGTACTTC . TRBJ2-5 TRBV3-1/TRBV3-2 .
CASSLTGGDEKLFF TGTGCCAGCAGCTTAACAGGGGGCGATGAAAAACTGTTTTTT . TRBJ1-4 TRBV7-9 TRBD1
CASSLEGDYGYTF TGTGCCAGCAGTTTAGAAGGGGACTATGGCTACACCTTC . TRBJ1-2 TRBV28 .
CASSLEDGLWYTEAFF TGTGCCAGCAGCTTGGAGGACGGTCTTTGGTACACTGAAGCTTTCTTT . TRBJ1-1 TRBV7-9 .
CASNRGTGSYGYTF TGTGCCAGCAACCGAGGGACAGGGTCGTATGGCTACACCTTC . TRBJ1-2 TRBV28 TRBD1